This T cell receptor beta chain was profiled in a study of shared clonotypes between healthy human individuals. Study information: Every donor yielded three CD4 naive, three CD4 memory, two CD8 naive and one CD8 memory plate.

Sequenced by immunoSEQ multiplex PCR; TCRdb stores in-frame clones only, minus some. Of some 87,000 clones in the sample, almost 70% were seen once. This CDR3 comprises 13 residues. The germline gives CDR1 KGHSH, CDR2 LQKENI. V lost 1 base, J lost 2 bases, and 6 bases lay in between. The V gene is TRBV18, the J gene TRBJ2-7; possible D gene TRBD2, 5 bases. This sequence was found in a man aged 25 to 40 in good health. Material: memory CD8+ T cells sorted from blood. The sample's subset: CD45RO+ cells pooled with CCR7-negative TemRA cells. CDR3 sequence (DNA): TGTGCCAGCTCACCACGGCGGGCCTACGAGCAGTACTTC. Translated, it gives CASSPRRAYEQYF.